This is a list of T cell receptor beta chains from one sample in a study of beta chain features in type 1 diabetes. Sequencing was performed with immunoSEQ multiplex PCR; in TCRdb, only in-frame clones are kept and a portion is missing. This sample has some 660,000 clones, with around 15% found just once. Sequencing was performed on naive CD4+ T cells from blood. The receptors stem from a man between 18 and 35 years old with type 1 diabetes. The CDR3 runs from the conserved cysteine through the conserved F or W. The D gene is left open where the match is weak. For some rows the clone size is stated as once, few or many, or as a class when expanded; others skip it.

clone_size j_call d_call v_call cdr3_nt cdr3_aa
few TRBJ2-6 NA TRBV27 TGTGCCAGCCGCGGGGTGAACTCTGGGGCCAACGTCCTGACTTTC CASRGVNSGANVLTF
few TRBJ2-7 NA TRBV29-1 TGCAGCGTTCGGAGAGAGCAGAGATCCTACGAGCAGTACTTC CSVRREQRSYEQYF
few TRBJ2-3 TRBD2 TRBV5-4 TGTGCCAGCAGCCTGACTAGCGGGAGACCAGATACGCAGTATTTT CASSLTSGRPDTQYF
NA TRBJ2-3 NA TRBV9 TGTGCCAGCAGCGTCGCATCGACAGATACGCAGTATTTT CASSVASTDTQYF
few TRBJ2-1 TRBD2 TRBV19 TGTGCCAGTAGTAGGTCTAGCGGGCCTTCTTACAATGAGCAGTTCTTC CASSRSSGPSYNEQFF
NA TRBJ1-4 NA TRBV27 TGTGCCAGCAGTTTCGAGGGGGGAGAAAAACTGTTTTTT CASSFEGGEKLFF
once TRBJ1-2 NA TRBV30 TGTGCCTGGAGTCGGGAGACCTCCCTGGGCTACACCTTC CAWSRETSLGYTF
few TRBJ2-2 NA TRBV6-1 TGTGCCAGCAGTGACCTAGGAGGGATCACTTACACCGGGGAGCTGTTTTTT CASSDLGGITYTGELFF
NA TRBJ1-1 NA TRBV18 TGTGCCAGCTCACCACCGGGAGTCCAGAACACTGAAGCTTTCTTT CASSPPGVQNTEAFF
NA TRBJ1-1 NA TRBV5-1 TGCGCCAGCAGCTTGATGGGGGGGCGAAGTTACACTGAAGCTTTCTTT CASSLMGGRSYTEAFF